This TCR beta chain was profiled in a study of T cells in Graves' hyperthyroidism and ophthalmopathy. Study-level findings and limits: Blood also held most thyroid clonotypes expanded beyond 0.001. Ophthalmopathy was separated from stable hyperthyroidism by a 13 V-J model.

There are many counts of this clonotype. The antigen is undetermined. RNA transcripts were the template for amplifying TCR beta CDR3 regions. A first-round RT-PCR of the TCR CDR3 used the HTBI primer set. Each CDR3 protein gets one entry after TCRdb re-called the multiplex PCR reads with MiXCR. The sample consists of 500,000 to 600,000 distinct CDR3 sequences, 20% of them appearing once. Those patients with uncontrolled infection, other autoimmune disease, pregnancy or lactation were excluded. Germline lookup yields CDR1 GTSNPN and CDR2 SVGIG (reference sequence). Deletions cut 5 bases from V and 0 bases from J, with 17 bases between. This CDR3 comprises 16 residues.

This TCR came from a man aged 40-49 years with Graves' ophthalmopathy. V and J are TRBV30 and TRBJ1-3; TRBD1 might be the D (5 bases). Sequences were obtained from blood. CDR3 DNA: TGTGCCTGGGCCCCACCGGGACTCCGCTCTGGAAACACCATATATTTT. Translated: CAWAPPGLRSGNTIYF.